The clone carrying this TCR beta chain was detected ten times or more. What it recognizes is unknown. TCRdb fed the reads into MiXCR, producing one record per CDR3 protein. Of some 130,000 distinct CDR3 sequences detected, 25% to 35% appear once; the ten largest clones hold roughly 47%. These data come from a study of T cell repertoires in cytomegalovirus infection. The wider study: Indications of both CMV infection and matching HLA type were provided by public TCR beta signatures. General study findings and limits: Ex vivo responses were dominated by HLA-C-restricted CMV-specific TCR beta clonotypes.

The length of the CDR3 is 14 residues. Deletions cut 2 bases from V and 9 bases from J, with 14 bases between. CDR1 LGHNT and CDR2 FRNRAP come from the germline V gene. The rearrangement uses TRBV12-5 and TRBJ2-1; possibly TRBD1 for D (5 bases). The input for sequencing was CD8+ T cells from cultured PBMCs, taken from culture after CMV antigen stimulation. This clonotype originated in a human donor in good health (CMV status not recorded). Some clones in this sample may be carry-over from other donors' samples. This CDR3 reads CASGLIVQGSEQFF. In nucleotides, the CDR3 is TGTGCTAGTGGTTTGATCGTCCAGGGAAGTGAGCAGTTCTTC.